The clone carrying this T cell receptor (beta chain) was detected only once. This specimen belongs to a study of blood T cell repertoires in COVID-19. Across the study: Specimens from acute and convalescent COVID-19 originated in the United States, Italy and Spain. T cells, B-cell-depleted T cells, or PBMCs provided the cDNA or gDNA that served as material.

In the original processing: Reference gene primers were amplified, and this amplification served to estimate nucleated cell counts. Assay used: immunoSEQ multiplex PCR; TCRdb lists only in-frame clones, some missing. V, J and clone size derive from that table, while D and trimming were established from the DNA sequence. The sample lists 200,000 or so clones; approximately 90% were seen once. CDR1 KGHDR and CDR2 SFDVKD come from the germline V gene. V lost 3 bases, J lost 10 bases, and 9 bases stayed unmatched. The CDR3 sequence is 15 residues long. This receptor was identified in a woman aged 40 to 49 who had recovered from COVID-19. The material sequenced was peripheral blood. The gene calls are TRBV24-1 and TRBJ2-1; 9 positions match TRBD2. CDR3 coding DNA: TGTGCCACCAGTGATGCCGGGACTAGCAGGAGCGAGCAGTTCTTC. This encodes CATSDAGTSRSEQFF.